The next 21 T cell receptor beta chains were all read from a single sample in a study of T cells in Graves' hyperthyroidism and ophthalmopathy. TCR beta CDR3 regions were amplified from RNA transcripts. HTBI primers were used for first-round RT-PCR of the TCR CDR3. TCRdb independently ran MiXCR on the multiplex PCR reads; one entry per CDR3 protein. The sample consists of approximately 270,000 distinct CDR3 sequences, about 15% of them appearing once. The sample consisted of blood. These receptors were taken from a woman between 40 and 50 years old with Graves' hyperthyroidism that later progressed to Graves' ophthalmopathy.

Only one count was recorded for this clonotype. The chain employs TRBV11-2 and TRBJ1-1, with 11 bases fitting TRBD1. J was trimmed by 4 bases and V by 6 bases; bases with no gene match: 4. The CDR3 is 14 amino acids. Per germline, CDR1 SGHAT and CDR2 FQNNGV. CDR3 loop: CASRPGTGGTEAFF. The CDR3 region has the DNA TGTGCCAGCAGACCCGGGACAGGGGGCACTGAAGCTTTCTTT. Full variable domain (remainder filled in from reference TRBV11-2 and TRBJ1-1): EAGVAQSPRYKIIEKRQSVAFWCNPISGHATLYWYQQILGQGPKLLIQFQNNGVVDDSQLPKDRFSAERLKGVDSTLKIQPAKLEDSAVYLCASRPGTGGTEAFFGQGTRLTVV.

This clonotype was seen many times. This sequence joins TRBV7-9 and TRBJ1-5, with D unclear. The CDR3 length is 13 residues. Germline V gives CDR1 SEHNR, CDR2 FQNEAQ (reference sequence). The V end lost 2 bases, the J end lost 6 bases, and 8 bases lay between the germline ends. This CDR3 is CASSLNGVQPQHF. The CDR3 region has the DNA TGTGCCAGCAGCTTAAACGGGGTTCAGCCCCAGCATTTT.

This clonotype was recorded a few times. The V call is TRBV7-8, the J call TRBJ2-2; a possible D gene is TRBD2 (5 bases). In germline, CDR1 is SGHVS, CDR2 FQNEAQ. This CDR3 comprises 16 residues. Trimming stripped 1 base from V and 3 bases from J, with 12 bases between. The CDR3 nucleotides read TGTGCCAGCAGCTTAGTCGCTAGCAGAGACACCGGGGAGCTGTTTTTT. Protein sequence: CASSLVASRDTGELFF.

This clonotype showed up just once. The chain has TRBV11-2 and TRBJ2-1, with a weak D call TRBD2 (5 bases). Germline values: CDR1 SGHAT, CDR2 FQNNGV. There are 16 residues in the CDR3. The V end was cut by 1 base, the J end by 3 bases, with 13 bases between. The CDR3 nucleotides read TGTGCCAGCAGCTTAGGCCCAGCGGACCACTACAATGAGCAGTTCTTC. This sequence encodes CASSLGPADHYNEQFF.

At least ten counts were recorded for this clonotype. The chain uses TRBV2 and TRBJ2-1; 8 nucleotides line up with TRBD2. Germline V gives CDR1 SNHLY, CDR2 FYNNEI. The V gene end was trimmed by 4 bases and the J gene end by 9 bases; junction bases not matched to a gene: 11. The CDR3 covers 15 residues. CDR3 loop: CASSAWTSQFGEQFF. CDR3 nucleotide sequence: TGTGCCAGCAGTGCTTGGACTAGCCAGTTCGGTGAGCAGTTCTTC.

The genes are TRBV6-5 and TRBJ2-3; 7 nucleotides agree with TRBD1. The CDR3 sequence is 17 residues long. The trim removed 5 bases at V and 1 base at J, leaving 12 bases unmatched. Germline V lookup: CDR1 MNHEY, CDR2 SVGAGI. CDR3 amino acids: CASSNRQGVLGTDTQYF. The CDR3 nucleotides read TGTGCCAGCAGTAACCGACAGGGAGTTTTGGGCACAGATACGCAGTATTTT.

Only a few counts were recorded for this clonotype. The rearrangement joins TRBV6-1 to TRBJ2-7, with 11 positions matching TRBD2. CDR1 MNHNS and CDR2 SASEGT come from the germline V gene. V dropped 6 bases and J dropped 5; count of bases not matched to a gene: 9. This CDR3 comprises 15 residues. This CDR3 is CASRKLAGDAHEQYF. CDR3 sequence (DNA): TGTGCCAGCAGGAAACTAGCGGGAGATGCCCACGAGCAGTACTTC.

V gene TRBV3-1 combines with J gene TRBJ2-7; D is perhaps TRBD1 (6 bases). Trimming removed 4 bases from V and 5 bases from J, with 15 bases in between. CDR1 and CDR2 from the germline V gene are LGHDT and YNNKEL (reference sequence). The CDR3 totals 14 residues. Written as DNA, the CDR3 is TGTGCCAGCAGCCCTCTCCAGGGGTCCAACGAGCAGTACTTC. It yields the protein CASSPLQGSNEQYF.

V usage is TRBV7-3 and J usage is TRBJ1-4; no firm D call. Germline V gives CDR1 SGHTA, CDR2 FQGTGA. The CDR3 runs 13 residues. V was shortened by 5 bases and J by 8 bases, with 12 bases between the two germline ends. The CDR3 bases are TGTGCCAGCAGCCCTAATTACGGGGAAAAACTGTTTTTT. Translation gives CASSPNYGEKLFF.

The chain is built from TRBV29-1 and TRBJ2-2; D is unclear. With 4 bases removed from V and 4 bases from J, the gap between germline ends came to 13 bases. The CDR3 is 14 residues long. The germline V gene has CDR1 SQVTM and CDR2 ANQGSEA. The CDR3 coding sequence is TGCAGCGTTGTCTTCCCCGGCAGCACCGGGGAGCTGTTTTTT. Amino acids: CSVVFPGSTGELFF.

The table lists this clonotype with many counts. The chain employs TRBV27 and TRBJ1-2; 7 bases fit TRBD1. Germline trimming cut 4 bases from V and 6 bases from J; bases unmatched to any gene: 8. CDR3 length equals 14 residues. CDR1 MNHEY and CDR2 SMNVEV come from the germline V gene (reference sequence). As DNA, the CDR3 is TGTGCCAGCAGTTCGCCAGGGGGGATCGATGGCTACACCTTC. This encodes CASSSPGGIDGYTF.

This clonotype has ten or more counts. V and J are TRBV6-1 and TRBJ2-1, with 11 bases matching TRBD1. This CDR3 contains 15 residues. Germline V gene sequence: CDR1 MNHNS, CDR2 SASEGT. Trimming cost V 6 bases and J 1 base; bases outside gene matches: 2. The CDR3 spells CASRGQGASYNEQFF. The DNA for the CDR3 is TGTGCCAGCAGAGGACAGGGGGCGTCCTACAATGAGCAGTTCTTC.

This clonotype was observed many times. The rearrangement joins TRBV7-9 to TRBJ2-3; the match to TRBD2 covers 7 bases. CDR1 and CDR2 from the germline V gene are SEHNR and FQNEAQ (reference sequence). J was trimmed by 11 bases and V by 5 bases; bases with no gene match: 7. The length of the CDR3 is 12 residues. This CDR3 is CASSPHGTKQYF. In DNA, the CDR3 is TGTGCCAGCAGCCCACATGGGACTAAGCAGTATTTT.

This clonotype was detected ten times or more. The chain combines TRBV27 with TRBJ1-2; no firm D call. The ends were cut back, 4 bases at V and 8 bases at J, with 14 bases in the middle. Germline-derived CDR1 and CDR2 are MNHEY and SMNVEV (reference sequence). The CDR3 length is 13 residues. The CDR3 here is CASSSYGVGGYTF. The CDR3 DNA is TGTGCCAGCAGTTCCTATGGGGTCGGAGGCTACACCTTC.

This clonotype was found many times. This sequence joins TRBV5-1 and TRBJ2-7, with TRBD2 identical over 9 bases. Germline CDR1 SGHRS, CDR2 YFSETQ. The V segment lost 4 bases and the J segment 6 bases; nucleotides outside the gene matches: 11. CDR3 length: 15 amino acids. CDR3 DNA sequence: TGCGCCAGCAGCGAGAATAGCGGGAGAACAGGCGAGCAGTACTTC. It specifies CASSENSGRTGEQYF.

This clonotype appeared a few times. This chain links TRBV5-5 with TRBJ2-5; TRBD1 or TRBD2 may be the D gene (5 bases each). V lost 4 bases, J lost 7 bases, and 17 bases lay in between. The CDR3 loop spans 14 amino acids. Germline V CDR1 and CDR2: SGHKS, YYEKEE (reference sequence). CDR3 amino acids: CASSPGLALVTQYF. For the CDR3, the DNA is TGTGCCAGCAGCCCGGGGCTAGCTTTGGTGACCCAGTACTTC. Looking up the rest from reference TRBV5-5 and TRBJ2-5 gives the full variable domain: DAGVTQSPTHLIKTRGQQVTLRCSPISGHKSVSWYQQVLGQGPQFIFQYYEKEERGRGNFPDRFSARQFPNYSSELNVNALLLGDSALYLCASSPGLALVTQYFGPGTRLLVL.

The CDR3 DNA reads as TGTGCCAGCAGCTTAGTAGAACAGGGCCAACAGCAGTTCTTC. Its protein is CASSLVEQGQQQFF. J is TRBJ2-1 and V is TRBV5-6; D may be TRBD1 (6 bases). V was shortened by 2 bases and J by 11 bases, with 17 bases between the two germline ends. CDR1 and CDR2 (germline): SGHDT, YYEEEE. The CDR3 runs 14 residues.

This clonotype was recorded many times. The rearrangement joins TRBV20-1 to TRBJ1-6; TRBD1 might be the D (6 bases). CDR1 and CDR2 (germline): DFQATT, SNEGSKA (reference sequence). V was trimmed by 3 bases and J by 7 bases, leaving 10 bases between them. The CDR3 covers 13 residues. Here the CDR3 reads CSASRQVNSPLHF. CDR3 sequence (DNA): TGCAGTGCTAGTCGACAGGTCAATTCACCCCTCCACTTT.

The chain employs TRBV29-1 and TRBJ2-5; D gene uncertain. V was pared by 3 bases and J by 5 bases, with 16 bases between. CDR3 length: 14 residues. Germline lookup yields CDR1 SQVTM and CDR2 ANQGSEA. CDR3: CSVDFSPHGETQYF. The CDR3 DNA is TGCAGCGTTGACTTCAGCCCCCATGGGGAGACCCAGTACTTC.

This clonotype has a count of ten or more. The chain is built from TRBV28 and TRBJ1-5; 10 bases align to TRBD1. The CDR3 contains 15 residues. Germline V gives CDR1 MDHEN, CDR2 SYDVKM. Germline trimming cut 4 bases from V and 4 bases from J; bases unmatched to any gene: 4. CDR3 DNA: TGTGCCAGCAGTTCGCCGGGACAGGGGAATCAGCCCCAGCATTTT. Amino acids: CASSSPGQGNQPQHF.

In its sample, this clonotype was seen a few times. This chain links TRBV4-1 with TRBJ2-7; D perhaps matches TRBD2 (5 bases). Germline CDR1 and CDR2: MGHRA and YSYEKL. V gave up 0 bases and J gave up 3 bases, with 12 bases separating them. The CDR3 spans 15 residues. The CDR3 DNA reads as TGCGCCAGCAGCCAAGATCCGGGGTATATCTACGAGCAGTACTTC. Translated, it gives CASSQDPGYIYEQYF.